Included here is one T cell receptor (beta chain) sequence, with context. The assay received all extracted DNA from sorted CD8+ subsets. The table came from immunoSEQ multiplex PCR; TCRdb's copy has only in-frame clones and leaves some out. The sample records under 15,000 clones, around 91% being singletons. This entry belongs to a study of blood T cell dynamics during melanoma immunotherapy. Time point given: week 3, after first cycle of checkpoint inhibitor. Blood was drawn before treatment and at week 3 after checkpoint blockade. The CDR3 length is 16 residues. Germline V gene sequence: CDR1 SGDLS, CDR2 YYNGEE. The junction had 9 bases not matched to a gene; V was cut back by 3 bases and J by 3 bases.

This specimen consisted of effector memory CD8+ T cells from blood, obtained from a patient treated with checkpoint blockade. This rearrangement joins TRBV9 to TRBJ2-3, with 8 bases fitting TRBD2. This TCR was recovered from a human donor with melanoma. As DNA, the CDR3 is TGTGCCAGCAGCGACCGTTCAGCGGGAGAAACAGATACGCAGTATTTT. This codes for CASSDRSAGETDTQYF.